Below, 24 T cell receptor beta chains from the same sample are listed, as sequenced in a study of cytomegalovirus exposure and HLA in healthy donors (dated by TCRdb to about 2017). The library was generated by the immunoSEQ multiplex PCR assay. For the multiplex PCR, a mixture combining 60 forward primers for TCR Vbeta segments and 13 reverse primers for TCR Jbeta segments was used. Drawn from immuneACCESS, this table holds only the in-frame rearrangements with V and J called that TCRdb kept. Clones are partly lost; checked studies trace under half to an unresolved V gene and leave the rest unexplained. For this sample the table gives roughly 100,000 clones, of which roughly 73% were detected only once. The top ten hold 8.6% of the sample. The sequenced sample was PBMCs. The source of these receptors is a woman aged 40-49 years in good health and CMV-seropositive.

Note on this clone: Different DNA sequences within this sample yield the same CDR3. This chain connects TRBV5-1 to TRBJ2-1, with 8 bases identical to TRBD2. With 4 bases clipped from V and 5 bases from J, the junction kept 5 bases outside the gene matches. Germline lookup yields CDR1 SGHRS and CDR2 YFSETQ. The CDR3 runs 14 residues. In DNA, the CDR3 is TGCGCCAGCAGCCCCGTAGCGGGGAACAATGAGCAGTTCTTC. Translating it yields CASSPVAGNNEQFF.

On this clone itself: Other DNA sequences from this sample encode an identical CDR3 as well. The V and J genes are TRBV5-6 and TRBJ2-7, with TRBD1 matching 8 bases. The trim removed 4 bases at V and 6 bases at J, leaving 12 bases unmatched. The CDR3 spans 15 residues. Germline assignment: CDR1 SGHDT and CDR2 YYEEEE. CDR3 nucleotide sequence: TGTGCCAGCAGCCCGCAGGACAGGGAAGATGGCGAGCAGTACTTC. Its translation is CASSPQDREDGEQYF.

In this sample, this clone turned up once. The rearrangement links TRBV21-1 to TRBJ2-5; TRBD1 is the table's D call and was not checked against the DNA. TRBV21-1 is a known pseudogene. This CDR3 region has 15 residues. The CDR3 here is CASSKGTGKGETQYF. The CDR3 nucleotides are TGTGCCAGCAGCAAAGGGACAGGGAAAGGGGAGACCCAGTACTTC.

This chain joins TRBV9 and TRBJ1-2; 7 positions agree with TRBD1. The V and J ends lost 6 bases and 0 bases, in that order; junction bases with no gene match: 5. The CDR3 is 14 amino acids. The germline V gene has CDR1 SGDLS and CDR2 YYNGEE. CDR3 loop: CASTQQGTNYGYTF. CDR3 in DNA: TGTGCCAGCACCCAACAGGGGACTAACTATGGCTACACCTTC. Together with reference TRBV9 and TRBJ1-2, the CDR3 gives the full variable domain: DSGVTQTPKHLITATGQRVTLRCSPRSGDLSVYWYQQSLDQGLQFLIQYYNGEERAKGNILERFSAQQFPDLHSELNLSSLELGDSALYFCASTQQGTNYGYTFGSGTRLTVV.

The chain links TRBV7-9 to TRBJ1-2; 8 nucleotides line up with TRBD1. Per the germline V gene, CDR1 is SEHNR and CDR2 is FQNEAQ (reference sequence). V trimming: 4 bases; J trimming: 0 bases; junction bases outside the gene matches: 10. The CDR3 is 17 residues long. CDR3 amino acids: CASSSSDRAGANYGYTF. Here the CDR3 DNA reads TGTGCCAGCAGCTCTTCGGACAGGGCGGGTGCTAACTATGGCTACACCTTC.

This chain links TRBV6-8 with TRBJ1-1; D possibly corresponds to TRBD1 (6 bases). The germline V gene has CDR1 MNHGY and CDR2 SAAAGT. This CDR3 has 15 amino acids. V lost 5 bases, J lost 5 bases, and 18 bases lay in between. CDR3 sequence: CASSPSYRDQTEAFF. As DNA, the CDR3 is TGTGCCAGCAGTCCTTCCTACAGGGACCAAACTGAAGCTTTCTTT.

This clone was counted between two and nine times. The chain is built from TRBV15 and TRBJ2-7; D may be TRBD2 (6 bases). V was shortened by 5 bases and J by 6 bases, with 14 bases between the two germline ends. Germline V lookup: CDR1 LNHNV, CDR2 YYDKDF (reference sequence). The CDR3 runs to 13 residues. The CDR3 reads CATSPRMGGEQYF. CDR3 DNA: TGTGCCACCAGCCCGAGAATGGGGGGCGAGCAGTACTTC.

The chain links TRBV7-8 to TRBJ1-2; D not resolved. The V end was cut by 0 bases, the J end by 4 bases, with 9 bases between. The germline CDR1 and CDR2 sequences are SGHVS and FQNEAQ. This CDR3 contains 14 residues. In DNA, the CDR3 is TGTGCCAGCAGCTTAGCCTCCGGGTCCTATGGCTACACCTTC. Residues: CASSLASGSYGYTF.

The V gene is TRBV2, the J gene TRBJ2-7; 13 bases align to TRBD2. Germline values: CDR1 SNHLY, CDR2 FYNNEI. The CDR3 is 14 residues long. Losses at the gene ends were 10 bases for V and 6 bases for J; bases not matched to a gene: 9. CDR3 loop: CATHARTSGGEQYF. The CDR3 DNA reads TGTGCCACCCATGCTCGGACTAGCGGGGGCGAGCAGTACTTC.

This clone was counted a few times. V and J are TRBV2 and TRBJ1-2, with D unclear. The CDR3 consists of 11 residues. Germline V gene data show CDR1 as SNHLY and CDR2 as FYNNEI. V was shortened by 5 bases and J by 8 bases, with 9 bases between the two germline ends. CDR3 in amino acids: CASSYSLGYTF. In DNA, the CDR3 is TGTGCCAGCAGTTATAGCCTCGGCTACACCTTC.

This clone was counted between two and nine times. The rearrangement uses TRBV7-6 and TRBJ2-5; a weak D match, TRBD2 (6 bases). Per the germline V gene, CDR1 is SGHVS and CDR2 is FNYEAQ. Trimming removed 4 bases from V and 7 bases from J, with 13 bases in between. The CDR3 is 13 residues long. CDR3 sequence reads: CASSSGRDSTQYF. CDR3 nucleotide sequence: TGTGCCAGCAGCTCCGGACGGGACTCGACCCAGTACTTC.

This clone has only a few counts. The V and J genes are TRBV25-1 and TRBJ1-4, with TRBD1 matching 8 bases. V gave up 8 bases and J gave up 14 bases; unmatched junction bases: 13. CDR3 length: 13 residues. The germline V gene encodes CDR1 MGHDK and CDR2 SYGVNS. DNA for the CDR3: TGTGCCAGCGCAGGGGGCGCAATCTCAAGGCTGTTTTTT. Its translation is CASAGGAISRLFF. The full variable domain, with the rest looked up from reference TRBV25-1 and TRBJ1-4, is EADIYQTPRYLVIGTGKKITLECSQTMGHDKMYWYQQDPGMELHLIHYSYGVNSTEKGDLSSESTVSRIRTEHFPLTLESARPSHTSQYLCASAGGAISRLFFGSGTQLSVL.

J is TRBJ2-1 and V is TRBV20-1; D not resolved. CDR3 length: 11 residues. Germline loops: CDR1 DFQATT, CDR2 SNEGSKA (reference sequence). The V gene lost 6 bases and the J gene lost 4 bases, with 7 bases spanning the gap. The CDR3 DNA follows: TGCAGTGCCGAGAAATACAATGAGCAGTTCTTC. It translates to CSAEKYNEQFF.

V gene TRBV13 combines with J gene TRBJ2-1; tentatively, D is TRBD1 (6 bases). The CDR3 extends over 14 amino acids. Trimming took off 4 bases at V and 4 bases at J, with 11 bases between the two ends. CDR1 is PRHDT and CDR2 is FYEKMQ in the germline V gene (reference sequence). The CDR3 DNA reads as TGTGCCAGCAGCTCGTGGACAGTATACAATGAGCAGTTCTTC. This sequence encodes CASSSWTVYNEQFF.

This chain joins TRBV7-2 and TRBJ2-1; D is uncertain. Trimming pared 5 bases from V and 5 bases from J, leaving 10 bases between. Per germline, CDR1 SGHTA and CDR2 FQGNSA. This CDR3 is 13 amino acids long. The CDR3 coding sequence is TGTGCCAGCAGCGTGGCGCAGGACAATGAGCAGTTCTTC. Translation gives CASSVAQDNEQFF. Full variable domain (outside the CDR3, taken from reference TRBV7-2 and TRBJ2-1): GAGVSQSPSNKVTEKGKDVELRCDPISGHTALYWYRQSLGQGLEFLIYFQGNSAPDKSGLPSDRFSAERTGGSVSTLTIQRTQQEDSAVYLCASSVAQDNEQFFGPGTRLTVL.

Comment on this clone: A read error may account for a junction end that differs from germline. The chain has TRBV7-9 and TRBJ2-7; 10 bases map to TRBD1. The CDR3 covers 15 residues. CDR1 is SEHNR and CDR2 is FQNEAQ in the germline V gene (reference sequence). CDR3 nucleotides: TGTTCCAGCAGCTTAGCGATGGGACAGGGGTACGAGCAGTACTTC. This gives the protein CSSSLAMGQGYEQYF.

The V and J genes are TRBV11-2 and TRBJ1-5, with 11 bases fitting TRBD1. The CDR3 runs 15 residues. CDR1 and CDR2 from the germline V gene are SGHAT and FQNNGV. J was trimmed by 7 bases and V by 5 bases; bases with no gene match: 7. CDR3 DNA sequence: TGTGCCAGCAGCGAGGGACAGGGGGTCTGGCAGCCCCAGCATTTT. This codes for CASSEGQGVWQPQHF.

V gene TRBV7-8 combines with J gene TRBJ2-7, with 9 nucleotides matching TRBD2. Germline CDR1 and CDR2: SGHVS and FQNEAQ. The CDR3 contains 15 residues. V gave up 3 bases and J gave up 4 bases; unmatched junction bases: 7. The CDR3 protein is CASSLGREGRYEQYF. DNA of the CDR3: TGTGCCAGCAGCTTGGGGCGGGAGGGACGATACGAGCAGTACTTC.

This clone was detected once. The chain links TRBV18 to TRBJ1-1, with D possibly TRBD1 on 6 matching bases. CDR1 KGHSH and CDR2 LQKENI come from the germline V gene. Trimming left V 2 bases short and J 0 bases short, with 10 bases between. The CDR3 is 15 residues long. Written as DNA, the CDR3 is TGTGCCAGCTCACCAGTTACAGGGTTGAACACTGAAGCTTTCTTT. It codes for CASSPVTGLNTEAFF.

This clone was counted between two and nine times. This chain connects TRBV15 to TRBJ1-4; D perhaps matches TRBD1 (5 bases). V was trimmed by 6 bases and J by 5 bases, leaving 10 bases between them. The CDR3 consists of 13 residues. CDR1 and CDR2 from the germline V gene are LNHNV and YYDKDF (reference sequence). Here the CDR3 reads CATSQGRNEKLFF. The CDR3 nucleotides read TGTGCCACCAGTCAGGGAAGGAATGAAAAACTGTTTTTT.

This rearrangement joins TRBV19 to TRBJ1-5; D gene unclear. This CDR3 comprises 17 residues. Deletions cut 4 bases from V and 4 bases from J, with 20 bases between. The V gene's germline CDR1 is LNHDA and CDR2 SQIVND (reference sequence). The CDR3 DNA reads TGTGCCAGTAGTAAAAGCCAATTGCGGAGCAAAAATCAGCCCCAGCATTTT. It yields the protein CASSKSQLRSKNQPQHF.

The rearrangement links TRBV19 to TRBJ2-5; possibly TRBD2 for D (5 bases). Germline V gene lookup returns CDR1 LNHDA and CDR2 SQIVND (reference sequence). This CDR3 has 13 residues. Deletions cut 5 bases from V and 5 bases from J, with 12 bases between. CDR3 sequence: CASSPRGYETQYF. Written as DNA, the CDR3 is TGTGCCAGTAGTCCCCGGGGATATGAGACCCAGTACTTC.

This sequence joins TRBV5-1 and TRBJ2-7, with 7 bases matching TRBD1. Trimming at V came to 0 bases and at J to 5 bases, leaving 8 bases not matched to a gene. The germline CDR1 and CDR2 sequences are SGHRS and YFSETQ. The CDR3 totals 15 residues. The CDR3 DNA reads as TGCGCCAGCAGCTTGGGGGCCTTAACAGGGGACGAGCAGTACTTC. Protein product: CASSLGALTGDEQYF.

V usage is TRBV6-9 and J usage is TRBJ2-7; 7 bases are shared with TRBD1. Germline trimming cut 0 bases from V and 4 bases from J; bases unmatched to any gene: 3. Germline CDR1 reads MNHGY; CDR2 reads SVAAGI. The CDR3 sequence is 14 residues long. The CDR3 DNA is TGTGCCAGCAGTTATTCGACAGGGCTTTACGAGCAGTACTTC. It yields the protein CASSYSTGLYEQYF.